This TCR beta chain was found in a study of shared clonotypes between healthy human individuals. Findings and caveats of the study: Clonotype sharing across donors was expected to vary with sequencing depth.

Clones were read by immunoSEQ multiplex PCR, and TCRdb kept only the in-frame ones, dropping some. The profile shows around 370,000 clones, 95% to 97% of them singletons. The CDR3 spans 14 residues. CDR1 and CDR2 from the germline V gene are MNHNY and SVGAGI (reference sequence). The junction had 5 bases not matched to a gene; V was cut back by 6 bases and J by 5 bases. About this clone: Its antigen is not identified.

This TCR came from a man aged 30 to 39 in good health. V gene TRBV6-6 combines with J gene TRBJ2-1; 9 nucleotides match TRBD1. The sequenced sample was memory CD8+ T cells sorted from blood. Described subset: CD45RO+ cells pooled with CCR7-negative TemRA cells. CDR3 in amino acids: CASSWDRAHNEQFF. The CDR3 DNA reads TGTGCCAGCAGCTGGGACAGGGCCCACAATGAGCAGTTCTTC.